Listed below are T cell receptor beta chains from one sample, sequenced in a study of shared clonotypes between healthy human individuals. TCRdb's copy holds only in-frame clones and misses some; the assay was immunoSEQ multiplex PCR. The sample includes about a million clones, 65% to 75% of them seen just once. The sequenced sample was memory CD4+ T cells sorted from blood. Every receptor here comes from a man in his late teens or twenties in good health. Both conserved end residues are trimmed from each CDR3.

>TRBV14
ASSQDGRSENEQY
>TRBV18
ASSPQGANGDTQY
>TRBV19
ASCMASNQPQH
>TRBV30
AWSVGGNTEAF
>TRBV7-9
ASSRGAMGTEAF
>TRBV6-5
ASRDARGGNYGYT
>TRBV10-3
AISESRGGSYEQY
>TRBV5-8
ASSFTSETQY
>TRBV5-1
ASSLGRTPETQY
>TRBV28
ASSLLGTGNTIY
>TRBV5-6
ASSLAAGQGYQPQH
>TRBV19
ASSPGTLRGLNEKLF
>TRBV7-3
ASSSREGETQY
>TRBV6-5
ASSSYTSGRNNEQF
>TRBV5-5
ASSFPGTTEPRSYNEQF
>TRBV18
ASSTTGYNSPLH
>TRBV5-6
ASSLNAPGSNYGYT
>TRBV6-1
ASRAAGTTQETQY
>TRBV25-1
ASSESDRVWSPLH
>TRBV5-4
ASTFGQGAGDTQY
>TRBV6-5
ASSRGEVNSPLH
>TRBV2
ASRAVGVYEQY
>TRBV18
ASSPPKHSYNEQF
>TRBV11-2
ASSRITGTFRETQY
>TRBV5-1
ASCTGTENTGELF
>TRBV28
ASSRGGHNDGYT
>TRBV10-3
ATRDTPHSGANVLT
>TRBV10-3
AISEGGTDTQY
>TRBV7-2
ASSSRGGTGCREQY
>TRBV2
ASSAQGGNTEAF
>TRBV5-4
ASSLDNNQPQH
>TRBV5-5
ASSWKGTDTQY
>TRBV6-6
ASIGTDSLFAYEQY
>TRBV5-5
ASSLVPGGGNTIY
>TRBV7-2
ASSLRTLAGTGELF
>TRBV5-8
ASSFSGTSGGADTQY
>TRBV4-1
ASSQTTIRELF
>TRBV4-3
ASSQGAGLAPTGELF
>TRBV7-2
LHQPQH